Reported below is one T cell receptor (beta chain). Its antigen is unidentified. The data originate from a study of graft-versus-host responses after intestinal transplantation. Sequencing used immunoSEQ multiplex PCR; TCRdb keeps in-frame clones, though not all of them. This table has approximately 92,000 clones, about nine tenths appearing once. The CDR3 consists of 17 residues. Germline CDR1 is SGDLS and CDR2 is YYNGEE. V shed 0 bases and J shed 0 bases, with 15 bases lying between them. J is TRBJ2-5 and V is TRBV9; TRBD1 is a possible D gene (6 bases). This receptor was taken from a human donor who received an intestinal transplant. Sequencing was performed on unstimulated CD8+ T cells sorted from spleen or lymph node cells, taken before intestinal transplant. Here the CDR3 DNA reads TGTGCCAGCAGCGTAGACGACAGGAATGGTCACCAAGAGACCCAGTACTTC. Protein sequence: CASSVDDRNGHQETQYF.